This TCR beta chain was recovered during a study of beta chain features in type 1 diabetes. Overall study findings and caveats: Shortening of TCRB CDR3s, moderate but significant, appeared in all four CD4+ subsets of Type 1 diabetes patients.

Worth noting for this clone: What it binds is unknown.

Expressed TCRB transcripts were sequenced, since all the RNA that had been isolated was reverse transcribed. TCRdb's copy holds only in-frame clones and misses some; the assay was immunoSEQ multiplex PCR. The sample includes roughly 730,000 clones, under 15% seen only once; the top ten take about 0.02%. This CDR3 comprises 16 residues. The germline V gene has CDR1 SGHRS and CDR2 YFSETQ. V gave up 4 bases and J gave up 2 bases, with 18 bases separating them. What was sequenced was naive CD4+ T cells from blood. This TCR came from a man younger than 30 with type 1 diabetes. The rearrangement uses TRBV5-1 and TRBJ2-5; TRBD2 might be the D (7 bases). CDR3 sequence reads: CASSRGARDSQETQYF. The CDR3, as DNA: TGCGCCAGCAGCCGGGGGGCCAGAGACAGTCAAGAGACCCAGTACTTC.